This TCR beta chain emerged from a study of Graves' ophthalmopathy and Graves' hyperthyroidism. Points on this clonotype: The antigen remains undetermined.

Other autoimmune diseases, uncontrolled infections, pregnancy or lactation excluded patients from enrollment. Findings of the study overall: Blood also held most thyroid clonotypes expanded above 0.001 frequency. Separation of ophthalmopathy from stable hyperthyroidism was achieved by a 13-signature model, at roughly 88% sensitivity and roughly 77% specificity.

Amplification of the TCR beta CDR3 regions used RNA transcripts (as template). The first-round RT-PCR employed HTBI primers together with the Qiagen OneStep RT-PCR kit. A multiplex PCR was then performed as the second round. TCRdb re-derived calls from the multiplex PCR reads in MiXCR, one entry per CDR3 protein. The sample carries 1 million to 1.3 million distinct CDR3 sequences, roughly two fifths recorded once. This sequence was found in an adult man with Graves' hyperthyroidism. The specimen was peripheral blood or thyroid tissue (not recorded which).

DNA of the CDR3: TGTGCCTCATATAGCGGGAGTGGCCCCGGGGAGCTGTTTTTT. Protein: CASYSGSGPGELFF. The genes are TRBV28 and TRBJ2-2; TRBD2 agrees at 9 bases. This CDR3 is 14 amino acids long. Unmatched junction bases numbered 10, after V lost 11 bases and J lost 6 bases. CDR1 and CDR2 (germline): MDHEN, SYDVKM.